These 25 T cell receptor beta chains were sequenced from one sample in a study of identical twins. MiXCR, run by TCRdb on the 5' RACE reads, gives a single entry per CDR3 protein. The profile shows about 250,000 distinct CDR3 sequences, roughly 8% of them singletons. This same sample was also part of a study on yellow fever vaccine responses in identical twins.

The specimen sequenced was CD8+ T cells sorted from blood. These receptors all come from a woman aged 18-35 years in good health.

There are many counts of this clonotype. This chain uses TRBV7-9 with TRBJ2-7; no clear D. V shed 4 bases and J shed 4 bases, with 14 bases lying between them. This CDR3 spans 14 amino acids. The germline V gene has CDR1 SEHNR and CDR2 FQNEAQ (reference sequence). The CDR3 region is CASSSGELTYEQYF. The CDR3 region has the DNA TGTGCCAGCAGCTCCGGCGAGCTAACTTACGAGCAGTACTTC.

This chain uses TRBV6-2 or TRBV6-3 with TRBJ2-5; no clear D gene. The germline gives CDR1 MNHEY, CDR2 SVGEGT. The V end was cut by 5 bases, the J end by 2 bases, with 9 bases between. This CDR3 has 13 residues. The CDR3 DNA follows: TGTGCCAGCAGTCTGGCAAAACAAGAGACCCAGTACTTC. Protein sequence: CASSLAKQETQYF.

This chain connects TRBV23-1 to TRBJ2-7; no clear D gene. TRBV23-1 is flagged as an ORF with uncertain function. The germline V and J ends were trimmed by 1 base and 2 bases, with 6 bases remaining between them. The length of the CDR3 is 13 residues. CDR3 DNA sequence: TGCGCCAGCAGTCAATTCAGGACCTACGAGCAGTACTTC. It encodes CASSQFRTYEQYF.

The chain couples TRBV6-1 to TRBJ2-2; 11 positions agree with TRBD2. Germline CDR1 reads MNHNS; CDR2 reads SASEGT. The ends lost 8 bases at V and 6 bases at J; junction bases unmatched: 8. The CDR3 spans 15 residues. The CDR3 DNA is TGTGCCAGCTTCGGTAGCGGGAGGGCCCCCGGGGAGCTGTTTTTT. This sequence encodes CASFGSGRAPGELFF.

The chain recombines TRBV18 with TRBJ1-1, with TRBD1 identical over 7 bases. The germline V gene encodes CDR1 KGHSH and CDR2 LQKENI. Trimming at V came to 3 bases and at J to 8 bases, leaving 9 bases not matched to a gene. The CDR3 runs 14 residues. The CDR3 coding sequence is TGTGCCAGCTCACCTGACAGGGTCGGCAGCGAAGCTTTCTTT. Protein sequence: CASSPDRVGSEAFF. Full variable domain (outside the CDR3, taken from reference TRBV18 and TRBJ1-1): NAGVMQNPRHLVRRRGQEARLRCSPMKGHSHVYWYRQLPEEGLKFMVYLQKENIIDESGMPKERFSAEFPKEGPSILRIQQVVRGDSAAYFCASSPDRVGSEAFFGQGTRLTVV.

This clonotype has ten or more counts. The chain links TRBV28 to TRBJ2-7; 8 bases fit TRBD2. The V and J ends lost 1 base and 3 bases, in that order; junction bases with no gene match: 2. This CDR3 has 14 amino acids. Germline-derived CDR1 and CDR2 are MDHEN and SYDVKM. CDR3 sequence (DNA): TGTGCCAGCAGTTTATTCGCGGGGGGCTACGAGCAGTACTTC. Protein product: CASSLFAGGYEQYF.

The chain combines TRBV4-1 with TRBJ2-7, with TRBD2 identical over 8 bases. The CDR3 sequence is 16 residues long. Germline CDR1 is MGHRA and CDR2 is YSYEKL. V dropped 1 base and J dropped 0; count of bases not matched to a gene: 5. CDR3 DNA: TGCGCCAGCAGCCAAGCGCCGGGGGGGGGCTCCTACGAGCAGTACTTC. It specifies CASSQAPGGGSYEQYF.

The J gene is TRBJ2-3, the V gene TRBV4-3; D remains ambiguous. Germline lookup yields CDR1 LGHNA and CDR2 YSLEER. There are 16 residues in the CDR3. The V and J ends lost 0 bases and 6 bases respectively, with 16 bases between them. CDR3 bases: TGCGCCAGCAGCCAAGAAAGATCTAGGGTTAAGGATACGCAGTATTTT. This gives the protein CASSQERSRVKDTQYF.

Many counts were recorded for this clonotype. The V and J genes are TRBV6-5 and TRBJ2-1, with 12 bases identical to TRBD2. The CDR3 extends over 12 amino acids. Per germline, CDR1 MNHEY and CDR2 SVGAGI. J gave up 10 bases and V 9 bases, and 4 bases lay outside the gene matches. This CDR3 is CASGLAGIEQFF. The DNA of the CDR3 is TGTGCCAGTGGACTAGCGGGAATCGAGCAGTTCTTC.

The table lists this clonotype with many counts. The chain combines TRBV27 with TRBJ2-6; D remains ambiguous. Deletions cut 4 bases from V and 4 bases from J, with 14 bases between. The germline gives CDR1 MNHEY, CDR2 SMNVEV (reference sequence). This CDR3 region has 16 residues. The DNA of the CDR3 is TGTGCCAGCAGTTCCATAATAATCGGGGGGGCCAACGTCCTGACTTTC. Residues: CASSSIIIGGANVLTF.

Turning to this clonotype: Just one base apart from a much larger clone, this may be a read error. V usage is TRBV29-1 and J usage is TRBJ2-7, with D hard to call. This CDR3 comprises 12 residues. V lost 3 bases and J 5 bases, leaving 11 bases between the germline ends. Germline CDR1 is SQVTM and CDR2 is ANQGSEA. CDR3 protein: CSVDARMNEQYF. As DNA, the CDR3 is TGCAGCGTTGACGCGAGGATGAACGAGCAGTACTTC.

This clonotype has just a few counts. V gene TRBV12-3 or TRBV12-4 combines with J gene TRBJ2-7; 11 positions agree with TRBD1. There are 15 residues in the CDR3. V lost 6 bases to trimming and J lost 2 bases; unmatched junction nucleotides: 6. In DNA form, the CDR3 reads TGTGCCAGCAGCCTGGACAGGGGGCTAGCCTACGAGCAGTACTTC. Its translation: CASSLDRGLAYEQYF.

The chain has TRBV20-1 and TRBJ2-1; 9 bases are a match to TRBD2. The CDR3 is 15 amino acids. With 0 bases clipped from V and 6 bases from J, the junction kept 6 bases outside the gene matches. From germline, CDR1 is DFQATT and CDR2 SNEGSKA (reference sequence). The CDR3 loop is CSARDLAGGLNEQFF. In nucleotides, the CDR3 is TGCAGTGCTAGAGATCTGGCGGGGGGGCTCAATGAGCAGTTCTTC.

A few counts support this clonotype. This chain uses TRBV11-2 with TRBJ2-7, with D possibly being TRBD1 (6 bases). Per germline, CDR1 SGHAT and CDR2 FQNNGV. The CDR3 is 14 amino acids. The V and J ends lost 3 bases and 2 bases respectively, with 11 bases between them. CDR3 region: CASSFGTQTYEQYF. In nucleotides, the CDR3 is TGTGCCAGCAGCTTCGGGACACAAACCTACGAGCAGTACTTC.

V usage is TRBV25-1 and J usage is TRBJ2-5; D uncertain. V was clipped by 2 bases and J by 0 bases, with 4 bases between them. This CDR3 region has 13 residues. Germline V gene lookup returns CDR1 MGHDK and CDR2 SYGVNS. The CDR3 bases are TGTGCCAGCAGTGAACCAGACCAAGAGACCCAGTACTTC. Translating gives CASSEPDQETQYF.

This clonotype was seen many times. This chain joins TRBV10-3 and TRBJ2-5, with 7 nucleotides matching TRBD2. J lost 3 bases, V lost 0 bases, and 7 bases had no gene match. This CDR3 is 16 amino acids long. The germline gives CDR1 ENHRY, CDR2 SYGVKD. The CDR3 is CAISESRERRKETQYF. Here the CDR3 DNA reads TGTGCCATCAGTGAGTCGCGGGAGAGAAGAAAAGAGACCCAGTACTTC.

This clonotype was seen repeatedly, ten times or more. In nucleotides, the CDR3 is TGTGCCAGCAGCCTAGGAGGGCTGGGCAGGCCTGAGCAGTACTTC. As protein: CASSLGGLGRPEQYF. The J gene is TRBJ2-7, the V gene TRBV7-9; a weak D match, TRBD2 (6 bases). With 5 bases removed from V and 7 bases from J, the gap between germline ends came to 21 bases. Germline assignment: CDR1 SEHNR and CDR2 FQNEAQ (reference sequence). This CDR3 has 15 residues.

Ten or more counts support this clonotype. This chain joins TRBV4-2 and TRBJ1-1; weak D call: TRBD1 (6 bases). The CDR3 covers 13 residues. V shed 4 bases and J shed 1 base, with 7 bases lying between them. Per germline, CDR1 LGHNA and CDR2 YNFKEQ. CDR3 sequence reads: CASSRQANTEAFF. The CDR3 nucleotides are TGTGCCAGCAGCCGACAGGCGAACACTGAAGCTTTCTTT.

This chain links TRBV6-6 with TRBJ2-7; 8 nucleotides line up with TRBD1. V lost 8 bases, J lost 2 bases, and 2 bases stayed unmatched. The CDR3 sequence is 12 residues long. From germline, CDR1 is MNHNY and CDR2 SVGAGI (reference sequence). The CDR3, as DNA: TGTGCCAGCGGGACAGGTCCCTACGAGCAGTACTTC. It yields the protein CASGTGPYEQYF.

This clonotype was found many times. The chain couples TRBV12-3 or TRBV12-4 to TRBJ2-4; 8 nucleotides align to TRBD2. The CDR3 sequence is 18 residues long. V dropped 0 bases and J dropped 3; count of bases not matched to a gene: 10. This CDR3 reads CASSLAVREAKGKNIQYF. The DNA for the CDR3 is TGTGCCAGCAGTTTAGCCGTGCGGGAGGCTAAAGGCAAAAACATTCAGTACTTC.

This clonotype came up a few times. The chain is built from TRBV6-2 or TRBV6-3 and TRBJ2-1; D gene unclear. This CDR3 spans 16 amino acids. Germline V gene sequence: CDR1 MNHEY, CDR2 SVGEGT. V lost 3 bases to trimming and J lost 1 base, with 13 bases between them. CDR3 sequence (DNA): TGTGCCAGCAGTTATAGAAGTAATAGGTCCTACAATGAGCAGTTCTTC. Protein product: CASSYRSNRSYNEQFF.

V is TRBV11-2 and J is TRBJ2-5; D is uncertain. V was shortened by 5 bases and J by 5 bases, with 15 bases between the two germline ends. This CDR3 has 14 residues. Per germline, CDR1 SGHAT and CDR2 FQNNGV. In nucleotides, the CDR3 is TGTGCCAGCAGCCCCCTGCAAGTTTTGGAGACCCAGTACTTC. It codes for CASSPLQVLETQYF. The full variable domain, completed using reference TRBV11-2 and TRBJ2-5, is EAGVAQSPRYKIIEKRQSVAFWCNPISGHATLYWYQQILGQGPKLLIQFQNNGVVDDSQLPKDRFSAERLKGVDSTLKIQPAKLEDSAVYLCASSPLQVLETQYFGPGTRLLVL.

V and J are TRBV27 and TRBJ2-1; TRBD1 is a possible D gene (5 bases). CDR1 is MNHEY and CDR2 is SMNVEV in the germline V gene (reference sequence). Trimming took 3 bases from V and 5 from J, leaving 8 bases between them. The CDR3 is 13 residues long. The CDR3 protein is CASSLGRNNEQFF. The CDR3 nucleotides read TGTGCCAGCAGTTTGGGGCGGAACAATGAGCAGTTCTTC.

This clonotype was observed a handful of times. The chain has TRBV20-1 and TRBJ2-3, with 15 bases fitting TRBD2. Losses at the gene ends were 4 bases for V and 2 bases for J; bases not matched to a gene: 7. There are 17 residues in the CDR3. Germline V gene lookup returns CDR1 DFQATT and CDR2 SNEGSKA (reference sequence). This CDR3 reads CSAKGLAGGPHTDTQYF. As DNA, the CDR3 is TGCAGTGCTAAGGGACTAGCGGGAGGACCCCACACAGATACGCAGTATTTT.

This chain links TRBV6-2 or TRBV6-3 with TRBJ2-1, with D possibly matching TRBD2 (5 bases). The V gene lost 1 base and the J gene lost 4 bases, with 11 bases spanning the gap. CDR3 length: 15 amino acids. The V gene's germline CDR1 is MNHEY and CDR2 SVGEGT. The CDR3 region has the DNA TGTGCCAGCAGTTACTGGTCGGGAAGGTACAATGAGCAGTTCTTC. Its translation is CASSYWSGRYNEQFF.